The entry that follows covers one T cell receptor beta chain sequence. The antigen is unknown. The data originate from a study of response to subunit inactivated influenza vaccine. Germline lookup yields CDR1 DFQATT and CDR2 SNEGSKA (reference sequence). The length of the CDR3 is 14 residues. V trimming: 4 bases; J trimming: 2 bases; junction bases outside the gene matches: 5. TCRdb reprocessed the RT-PCR reads via MiXCR and lists one record per CDR3 protein. The sample consists of about 240,000 distinct CDR3 sequences, 12% of them appearing once. Study-wide points: Authors suggested each seasonal influenza vaccination recruits few new T cells.

The source material was non-naive T cells sorted from PBMCs, sampled 14 to 15 days before vaccination. The chain joins TRBV20-1 to TRBJ1-2; 9 bases agree with TRBD1. The receptor comes from a man in his fifties or sixties who received an inactivated influenza vaccine. CDR3 DNA: TGCAGTGCTAAGTGGACAGGGGTAAACTATGGCTACACCTTC. It codes for CSAKWTGVNYGYTF.